The clone carrying this T cell receptor (beta chain) has more than one count but fewer than ten. Its antigen is not identified. The sample comes from a study of T cells after yellow fever vaccination. The study's findings and limits: Across the CD4 and CD8 compartments, a small share of clonotypes was present in both.

Germline-derived CDR1 and CDR2 are MDHEN and SYDVKM. The CDR3 is 15 amino acids. With 10 bases clipped from V and 1 base from J, the junction kept 8 bases outside the gene matches. TCRdb passed the 5' RACE reads through MiXCR, listing each CDR3 protein once. The sample shows almost 600,000 distinct CDR3 sequences, 13% of them seen only once. The rearrangement links TRBV28 to TRBJ2-1; 9 bases are shared with TRBD1. The clonotype originates from a man aged 25 to 40 who received the YFV17D yellow fever vaccine. The sample consisted of PBMCs, taken on the day of the yellow fever booster vaccination. This chain's CDR3 is CATSRDRESYNEQFF. The CDR3 DNA reads TGTGCCACCTCCCGGGACAGGGAGTCCTACAATGAGCAGTTCTTC.